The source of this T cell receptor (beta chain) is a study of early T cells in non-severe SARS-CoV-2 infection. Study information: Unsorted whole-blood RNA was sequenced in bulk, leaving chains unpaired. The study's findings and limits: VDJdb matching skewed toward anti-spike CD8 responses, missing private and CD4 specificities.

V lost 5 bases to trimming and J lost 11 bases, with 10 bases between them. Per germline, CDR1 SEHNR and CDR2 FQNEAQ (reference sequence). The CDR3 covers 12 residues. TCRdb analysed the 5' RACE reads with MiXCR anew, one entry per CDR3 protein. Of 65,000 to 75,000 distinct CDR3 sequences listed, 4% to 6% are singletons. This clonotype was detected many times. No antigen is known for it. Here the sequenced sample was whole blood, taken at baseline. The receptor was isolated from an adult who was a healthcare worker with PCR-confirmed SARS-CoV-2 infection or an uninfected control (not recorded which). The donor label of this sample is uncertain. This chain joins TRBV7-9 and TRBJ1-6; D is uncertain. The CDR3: CASSVDTPPLHF. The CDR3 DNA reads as TGTGCCAGCAGCGTAGACACTCCACCCCTCCACTTT.